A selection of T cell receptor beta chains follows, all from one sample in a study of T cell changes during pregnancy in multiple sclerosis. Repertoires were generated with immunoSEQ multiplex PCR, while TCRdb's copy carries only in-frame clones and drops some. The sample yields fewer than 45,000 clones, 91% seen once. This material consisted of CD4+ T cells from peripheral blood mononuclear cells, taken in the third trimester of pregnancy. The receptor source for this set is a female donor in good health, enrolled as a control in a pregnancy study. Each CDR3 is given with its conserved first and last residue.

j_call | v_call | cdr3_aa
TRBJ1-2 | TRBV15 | CATTIQGSGGYTF
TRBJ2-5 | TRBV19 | CASRAYSGILETQYF
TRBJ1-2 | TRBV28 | CASSPVTSPGVTGGYGYTF
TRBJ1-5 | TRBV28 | CASSTGGGLYQPQHF
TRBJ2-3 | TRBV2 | CASSRQGSSTDTQYF
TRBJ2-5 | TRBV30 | CAWSFMETQYF
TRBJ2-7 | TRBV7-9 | CASSYLRTGGNVKQYF
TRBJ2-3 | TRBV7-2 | CASSLNGGATDTQYF
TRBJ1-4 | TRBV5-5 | CASARDSLFPTNEKLFF
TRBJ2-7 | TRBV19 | CASKYEGAAYEQYF
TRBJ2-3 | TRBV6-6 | CASSYIAGETDTQYF
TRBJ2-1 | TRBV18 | CASSPVGGSYNEQFF
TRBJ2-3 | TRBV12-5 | CASRTSGTTDTQYF
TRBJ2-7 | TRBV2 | CATTNPLAGDSYEQYF
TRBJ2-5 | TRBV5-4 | CASSEEAGPTQETQYF
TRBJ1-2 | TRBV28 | CASSPGGAGGGGYTF
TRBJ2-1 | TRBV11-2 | CASNVYRGVNEQFF
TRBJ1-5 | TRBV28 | CASISVYSNQPQHF
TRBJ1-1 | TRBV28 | CASSLLRRGTEAFF
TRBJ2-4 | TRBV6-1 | CASSEGVTRGNIQYF
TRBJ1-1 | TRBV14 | CASSPRRGRVGTEAFF
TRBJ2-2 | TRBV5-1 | CASSLEGNGELFF
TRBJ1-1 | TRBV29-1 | CSTHRQGMDTEAFF
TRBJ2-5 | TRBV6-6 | CASSPGTKQETQYF
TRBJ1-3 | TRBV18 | CASSPRQNGNTIYF
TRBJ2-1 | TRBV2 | CASSGWVLRGRPYNEQFF
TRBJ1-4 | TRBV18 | CASSRRDSATNEKLFF
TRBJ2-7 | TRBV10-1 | CASSESAGTGGSYEQYF
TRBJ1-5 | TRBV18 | CASSMNEGNQPQHF
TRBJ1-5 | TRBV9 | CASSVAGGAQPQHF
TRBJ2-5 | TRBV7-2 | CASSPLMGAETQYF
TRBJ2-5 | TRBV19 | CASSPGTGGGGRRSQETQYF
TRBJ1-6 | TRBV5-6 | CASSPGGARRDNSPLHF
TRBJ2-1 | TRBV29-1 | CSVEGTSGRSRTSYNEQFF
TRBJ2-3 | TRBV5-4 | CATKSGGPVSTDTQYF
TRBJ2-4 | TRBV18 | CASSPPTAADIQYF
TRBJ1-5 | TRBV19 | CASSGQGGQPQHF
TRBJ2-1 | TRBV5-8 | CASSLDPARDNEQFF
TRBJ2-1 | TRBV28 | CASLLAGAPKVHEQFF
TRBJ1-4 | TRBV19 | CASSINRQEKLFF
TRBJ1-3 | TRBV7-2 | CAGRGAGNTIYF
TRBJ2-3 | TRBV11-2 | CASSGQASSLGDTQYF
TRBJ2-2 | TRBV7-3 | CASSLTRDTYTGELFF
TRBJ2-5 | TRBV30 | CAWSRRGGGLETQYF
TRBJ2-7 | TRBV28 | CASRGAGGYNEQYF
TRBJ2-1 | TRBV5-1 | CASSLVASSPGNYNEQFF
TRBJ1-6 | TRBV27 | CASSPRGHSSPLHF
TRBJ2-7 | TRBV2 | CASFGVAGGNEQYF
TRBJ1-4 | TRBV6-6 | CASSYAGQGIGEKLFF